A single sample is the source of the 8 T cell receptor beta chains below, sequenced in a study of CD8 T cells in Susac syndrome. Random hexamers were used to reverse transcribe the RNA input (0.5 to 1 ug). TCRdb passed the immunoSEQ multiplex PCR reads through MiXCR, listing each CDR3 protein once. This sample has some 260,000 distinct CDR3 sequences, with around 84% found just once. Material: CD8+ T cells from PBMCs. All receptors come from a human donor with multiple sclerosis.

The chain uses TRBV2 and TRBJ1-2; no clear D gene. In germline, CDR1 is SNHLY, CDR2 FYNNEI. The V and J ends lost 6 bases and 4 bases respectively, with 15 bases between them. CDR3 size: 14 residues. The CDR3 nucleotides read TGTGCCAGCAGACCCGTAGGGTTGGCCTATGGCTACACCTTC. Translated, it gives CASRPVGLAYGYTF.

This CDR3 reads CASSLHRDSFSYNEQFF. The CDR3 nucleotides are TGTGCCAGCAGCCTTCACCGGGACTCTTTCTCCTACAATGAGCAGTTCTTC. The genes are TRBV13 and TRBJ2-1; D may be TRBD2 (6 bases). The CDR3 contains 17 residues. The V end lost 5 bases, the J end lost 0 bases, and 17 bases lay between the germline ends. Germline CDR1 PRHDT, CDR2 FYEKMQ (reference sequence).

In DNA form, the CDR3 reads TGTGCCTGGAGTGTATTAGAAGCGGGGGGCCGCGATACGCAGTATTTT. Translating gives CAWSVLEAGGRDTQYF. The rearrangement links TRBV30 to TRBJ2-3; TRBD2 aligns across 9 bases. CDR1 is GTSNPN and CDR2 is SVGIG in the germline V gene (reference sequence). V was pared by 0 bases and J by 6 bases, with 10 bases of the junction left unmatched. The CDR3 covers 16 residues.

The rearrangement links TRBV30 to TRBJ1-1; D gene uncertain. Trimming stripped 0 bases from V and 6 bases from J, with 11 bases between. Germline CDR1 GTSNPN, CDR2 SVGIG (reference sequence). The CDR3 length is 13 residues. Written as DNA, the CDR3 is TGTGCCTGGAGTGTCACCCTAGAATCTGAAGCTTTCTTT. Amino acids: CAWSVTLESEAFF.

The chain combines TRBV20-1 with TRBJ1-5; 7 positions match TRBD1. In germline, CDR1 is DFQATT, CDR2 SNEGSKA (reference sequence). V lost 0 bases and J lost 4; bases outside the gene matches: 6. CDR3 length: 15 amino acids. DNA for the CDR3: TGCAGTGCTAGAGATGACCAGGGGGGGAATCAGCCCCAGCATTTT. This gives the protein CSARDDQGGNQPQHF.

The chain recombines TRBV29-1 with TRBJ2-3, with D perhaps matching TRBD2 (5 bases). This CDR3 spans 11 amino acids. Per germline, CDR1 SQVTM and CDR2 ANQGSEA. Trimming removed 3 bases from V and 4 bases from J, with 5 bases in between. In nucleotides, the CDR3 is TGCAGCGTTGAGAGGGCAGATACGCAGTATTTT. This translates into CSVERADTQYF.

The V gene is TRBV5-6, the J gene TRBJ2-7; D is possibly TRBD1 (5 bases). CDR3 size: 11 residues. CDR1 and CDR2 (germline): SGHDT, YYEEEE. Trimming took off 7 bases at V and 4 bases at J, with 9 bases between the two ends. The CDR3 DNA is TGTGCCAGCTTCAAGGGGTACGAGCAGTACTTC. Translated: CASFKGYEQYF.

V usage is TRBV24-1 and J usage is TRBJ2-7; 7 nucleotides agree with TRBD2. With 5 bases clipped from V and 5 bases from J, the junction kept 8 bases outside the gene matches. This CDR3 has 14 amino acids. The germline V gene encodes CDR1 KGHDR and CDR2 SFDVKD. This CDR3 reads CATSAQGGVHEQYF. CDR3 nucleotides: TGTGCCACCAGTGCCCAGGGAGGGGTGCACGAGCAGTACTTC.